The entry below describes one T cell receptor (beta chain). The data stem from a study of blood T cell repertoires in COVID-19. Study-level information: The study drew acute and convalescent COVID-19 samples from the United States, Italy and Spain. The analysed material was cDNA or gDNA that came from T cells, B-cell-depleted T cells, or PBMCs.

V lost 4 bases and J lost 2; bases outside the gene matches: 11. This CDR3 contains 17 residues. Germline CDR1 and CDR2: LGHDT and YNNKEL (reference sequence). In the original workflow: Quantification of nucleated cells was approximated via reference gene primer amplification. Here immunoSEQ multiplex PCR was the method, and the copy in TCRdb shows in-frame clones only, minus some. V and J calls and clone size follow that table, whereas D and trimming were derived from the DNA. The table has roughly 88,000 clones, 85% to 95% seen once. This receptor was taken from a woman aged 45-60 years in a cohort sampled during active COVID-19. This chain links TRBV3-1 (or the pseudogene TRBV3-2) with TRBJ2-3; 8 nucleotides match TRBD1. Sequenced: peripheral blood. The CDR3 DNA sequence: TGTGCCAGCAGCCGACGGACAGGGCAGCGGTACACAGATACGCAGTATTTT. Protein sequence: CASSRRTGQRYTDTQYF.